Below are 12 T cell receptor beta chains sequenced from a single sample in a study of shared clonotypes between healthy human individuals. The table came from immunoSEQ multiplex PCR; TCRdb's copy has only in-frame clones and leaves some out. The repertoire holds 1,500,000 or so clones, approximately 98.5% seen once, with about 0.4% in the top ten. The sample was naive CD4+ T cells sorted from blood. Subset described: CD45RA+ positively selected. These receptors all come from a man aged 25-45 years in good health.

The chain recombines TRBV28 with TRBJ1-2; D is perhaps TRBD1 (6 bases). The length of the CDR3 is 13 residues. V lost 6 bases and J lost 7, with 15 bases in between. CDR1 and CDR2 from the germline V gene are MDHEN and SYDVKM. The CDR3 reads CASSPNRVRGYTF. The CDR3 nucleotides are TGTGCCAGCAGCCCGAACAGGGTTCGTGGCTACACCTTC.

This clone was counted a single time. In the same sample, other DNA sequences code for this CDR3. V and J are TRBV5-1 and TRBJ2-7; 12 nucleotides match TRBD2. CDR3 length: 15 amino acids. The germline V gene has CDR1 SGHRS and CDR2 YFSETQ. V shed 4 bases, J shed 0 bases, and the junction held 2 bases outside the gene matches. The CDR3 DNA follows: TGCGCCAGCAGCCAGACTAGCGGGAGCTCCTACGAGCAGTACTTC. Its protein is CASSQTSGSSYEQYF.

The rearrangement joins TRBV5-5 to TRBJ2-2; tentative D call: TRBD2 (5 bases). Trimming took 4 bases from V and 8 from J, leaving 15 bases between them. CDR3 size: 14 residues. Germline V gene data show CDR1 as SGHKS and CDR2 as YYEKEE (reference sequence). In DNA form, the CDR3 reads TGTGCCAGCAGCGAACGGAGGTTGAATGGGGAGCTGTTTTTT. Amino acid sequence: CASSERRLNGELFF.

As concerns this clone: Other DNA sequences in the sample encode the same CDR3. The J gene is TRBJ2-2, the V gene TRBV7-2; tentative D call: TRBD1 (5 bases). The CDR3 contains 13 residues. The V end was cut by 4 bases, the J end by 6 bases, with 9 bases between. Germline CDR1 SGHTA, CDR2 FQGNSA. DNA of the CDR3: TGTGCCAGCAGCTCCAGGGTGGCCGGGGAGCTGTTTTTT. Its protein is CASSSRVAGELFF.

This rearrangement joins TRBV6-5 to TRBJ1-1, with D unresolved. Germline V CDR1 and CDR2: MNHEY, SVGAGI. Between the trimmed V and J ends, which lost 5 bases and 4 bases, there was a span of 14 bases. The CDR3 spans 14 residues. CDR3 bases: TGTGCCAGCAGTCTCACCCGGGGATCCACTGAAGCTTTCTTT. Its translation: CASSLTRGSTEAFF.

The V and J genes are TRBV5-6 and TRBJ1-2, with D uncertain. The V gene lost 1 base and the J gene lost 3 bases, with 10 bases spanning the gap. CDR3 length: 14 amino acids. CDR1 and CDR2 from the germline V gene are SGHDT and YYEEEE. CDR3 coding DNA: TGTGCCAGCAGCTTGCTTGAACGGGACTATGGCTACACCTTC. This codes for CASSLLERDYGYTF.

This rearrangement joins TRBV10-2 to TRBJ2-3; D not resolved. Germline CDR1 and CDR2: WSHSY and SAAADI. The germline V and J ends were trimmed by 10 bases and 6 bases, with 14 bases remaining between them. This CDR3 is built from 12 residues. The CDR3 nucleotides are TGCGCCACCAGAACTACAACGGATACGCAGTATTTT. This sequence encodes CATRTTTDTQYF.

The V and J genes are TRBV19 and TRBJ1-2; D perhaps matches TRBD1 (6 bases). The germline V and J ends were trimmed by 5 bases and 8 bases, with 18 bases remaining between them. The germline V gene has CDR1 LNHDA and CDR2 SQIVND (reference sequence). The CDR3 has 14 residues. For the CDR3, the DNA is TGTGCCAGTAGTTTCCCACCGAGGGGACACGGCTACACCTTC. It specifies CASSFPPRGHGYTF.

The chain combines TRBV7-8 with TRBJ2-5; TRBD2 agrees at 10 bases. The junction had 3 bases not matched to a gene; V was cut back by 8 bases and J by 3 bases. Germline CDR1 SGHVS, CDR2 FQNEAQ. This CDR3 contains 13 residues. The DNA for the CDR3 is TGTGCCAGCCTAGCGGGAGTAGAAGAGACCCAGTACTTC. Translated, it gives CASLAGVEETQYF. The variable domain in full, with the rest retrieved from reference TRBV7-8 and TRBJ2-5, is GAGVSQSPRYKVAKRGQDVALRCDPISGHVSLFWYQQALGQGPEFLTYFQNEAQLDKSGLPSDRFFAERPEGSVSTLKIQRTQQEDSAVYLCASLAGVEETQYFGPGTRLLVL.

The rearrangement joins TRBV19 to TRBJ2-1; TRBD1 matches at 9 bases. The CDR3 extends over 17 amino acids. J lost 1 base, V lost 3 bases, and 7 bases had no gene match. CDR1 and CDR2 (germline): LNHDA, SQIVND (reference sequence). The CDR3 DNA is TGTGCCAGTAGTATGGGACAGGGCTGGAGGTCCTACAATGAGCAGTTCTTC. It yields the protein CASSMGQGWRSYNEQFF.

The chain joins TRBV28 to TRBJ2-5, with TRBD2 identical over 8 bases. The length of the CDR3 is 16 residues. V dropped 4 bases and J dropped 1; count of bases not matched to a gene: 8. Per the germline V gene, CDR1 is MDHEN and CDR2 is SYDVKM. The CDR3 coding sequence is TGTGCCAGCAGTTCCTTAAGCGGGAGCAGCCAAGAGACCCAGTACTTC. Protein product: CASSSLSGSSQETQYF.

V usage is TRBV6-6 and J usage is TRBJ2-2; 7 positions match TRBD2. CDR1 MNHNY and CDR2 SVGAGI come from the germline V gene (reference sequence). V gave up 2 bases and J gave up 6 bases; unmatched junction bases: 6. The CDR3 has 15 residues. CDR3 protein: CASSYLAATPGELFF. The DNA of the CDR3 is TGTGCCAGCAGTTACCTAGCGGCAACCCCCGGGGAGCTGTTTTTT.